These T cell receptor beta chains were read from a single sample in a study of T cell changes during pregnancy in multiple sclerosis. Produced via immunoSEQ multiplex PCR; TCRdb's table is partial and in-frame only. The table has some 93,000 clones, 91% seen once. The source was peripheral blood, collected after pregnancy. Receptors originate from a female donor in good health, enrolled as a control in a pregnancy study. Both conserved end residues are part of each CDR3. Each record gives: CDR3 protein, CDR3 length, J gene, V gene.

CASRPTGRSYYGYTF,15,TRBJ1-2,TRBV27
CASSRNSENTGELFF,15,TRBJ2-2,TRBV6-1
CAWSVNNLDEQYF,13,TRBJ2-7,TRBV30
CASIPGGTGNQPQHF,15,TRBJ1-5,TRBV28
CATREGQLNSPLHF,14,TRBJ1-6,TRBV5-1
CASRTGGTDTQYF,13,TRBJ2-3,TRBV6-6
CASSQEWDSLSGANVLTF,18,TRBJ2-6,TRBV4-3
CASSPGFTKNIQYF,14,TRBJ2-4,TRBV7-2
CASSGLTRGNEQFF,14,TRBJ2-1,TRBV4-3
CASSPRVGLAGGGTQYF,17,TRBJ2-5,TRBV5-4
CASSFGREGYEQYF,14,TRBJ2-7,TRBV27
CASSQGTVLYEQYF,14,TRBJ2-7,TRBV13
CASSPGTTVRTDTQYF,16,TRBJ2-3,TRBV5-1
CASSRTGRYGYTF,13,TRBJ1-2,TRBV11-2
CASSSQGQGTEAFF,14,TRBJ1-1,TRBV7-2
CASSPTGQGAFF,12,TRBJ1-1,TRBV7-9
CSVLGANTEAFF,12,TRBJ1-1,TRBV29-1
CASSSWAGAGNTEAFF,16,TRBJ1-1,TRBV7-6
CASSRTGQRSFYGYTF,16,TRBJ1-2,TRBV9
CASSLATSGGARGGTDTQYF,20,TRBJ2-3,TRBV5-1
CSAYQEPQHF,10,TRBJ1-5,TRBV20-1
CASSRTGTGRNGNTIYF,17,TRBJ1-3,TRBV19
CASSPDQLTGGYTF,14,TRBJ1-2,TRBV4-2
CAWSEGGGPYGYTF,14,TRBJ1-2,TRBV30
CASSESGRGGYGYTF,15,TRBJ1-2,TRBV25-1
CASSSKGGGAGTGELFF,17,TRBJ2-2,TRBV6-4
CASSRVGGSTTGELFF,16,TRBJ2-2,TRBV14
CASSKERFRPFYEQYF,16,TRBJ2-7,TRBV21-1
CASSRAGGTEAFF,13,TRBJ1-1,TRBV7-2
CASSLAGSDNYGYTF,15,TRBJ1-2,TRBV7-3
CASTQLGNTEAFF,13,TRBJ1-1,TRBV7-9
CASSLGGGQGSTDTQYF,17,TRBJ2-3,TRBV5-4
CASRNTGTSGYEQYF,15,TRBJ2-7,TRBV7-2
CASSITPQETQYF,13,TRBJ2-5,TRBV7-7
CASSHGPSGGNTIYF,15,TRBJ1-3,TRBV7-6
CASSPLGEGEAFF,13,TRBJ1-1,TRBV18
CASSQVDRGGYEQYF,15,TRBJ2-7,TRBV4-3
CASSQSTTGPTDTQYF,16,TRBJ2-3,TRBV4-2
CASSIGQGGTYGYTF,15,TRBJ1-2,TRBV7-2
CASSLYGGVTGELFF,15,TRBJ2-2,TRBV7-3
CSAGTGVFYGYTF,13,TRBJ1-2,TRBV29-1
CASSPGQGAREQFF,14,TRBJ2-1,TRBV6-4
CAISEFRTGPETQYF,15,TRBJ2-5,TRBV10-3
CASSYRPQGALNEQFF,16,TRBJ2-1,TRBV6-5
CASSLTSGGAGGTDTQYF,18,TRBJ2-3,TRBV7-3
CASSGGAGELFF,12,TRBJ2-2,TRBV11-3
CASSRTDGLAFF,12,TRBJ1-1,TRBV4-2
CASSVGQGNDEQFF,14,TRBJ2-1,TRBV2
CASRTAGGLLDEQFF,15,TRBJ2-1,TRBV11-2
CASSDIPQAGAPATQYF,17,TRBJ2-3,TRBV6-1
CASSEGQTLNQPQHF,15,TRBJ1-5,TRBV2
CASSLAGGQETQYF,14,TRBJ2-5,TRBV7-2